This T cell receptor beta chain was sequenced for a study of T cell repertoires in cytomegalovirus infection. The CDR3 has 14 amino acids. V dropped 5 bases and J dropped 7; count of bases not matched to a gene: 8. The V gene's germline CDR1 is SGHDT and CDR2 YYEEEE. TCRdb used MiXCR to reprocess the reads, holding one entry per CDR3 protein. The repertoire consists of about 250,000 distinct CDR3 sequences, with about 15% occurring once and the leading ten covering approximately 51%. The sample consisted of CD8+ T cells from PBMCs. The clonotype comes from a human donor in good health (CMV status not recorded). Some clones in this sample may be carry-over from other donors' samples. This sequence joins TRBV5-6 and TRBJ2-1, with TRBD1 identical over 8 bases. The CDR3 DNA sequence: TGTGCCAGCAGGCTACGGACAGGGTTTAATGAGCAGTTCTTC. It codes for CASRLRTGFNEQFF.